Each of the 16 T cell receptor beta chains below was sequenced from the same sample in a study of shared clonotypes between healthy human individuals. Clones were sequenced by immunoSEQ multiplex PCR, and TCRdb holds only the in-frame ones, with some missing. This table holds about 600,000 clones, less than 98% found once. Sequenced input: naive CD4+ T cells sorted from blood. Subset defined: CD45RA+ positively selected. These receptors all stem from a woman in her 30s in good health.

The chain recombines TRBV28 with TRBJ2-7, with D possibly TRBD1 on 6 matching bases. CDR3 length: 13 amino acids. CDR1 and CDR2 from the germline V gene are MDHEN and SYDVKM. V was cut by 5 bases and J by 3 bases, with 11 bases left in between. The DNA of the CDR3 is TGTGCCAGCAGTCCGGGACACCTCTACGAGCAGTACTTC. Translated: CASSPGHLYEQYF.

This sequence joins TRBV6-1 and TRBJ2-7; weak D call: TRBD2 (5 bases). The CDR3 extends over 12 amino acids. Trimming took 7 bases from V and 7 from J, leaving 14 bases between them. CDR1 is MNHNS and CDR2 is SASEGT in the germline V gene. As DNA, the CDR3 is TGTGCCAGCACAACGACTAAGACAGAGCAGTACTTC. Its protein is CASTTTKTEQYF.

V usage is TRBV5-5 and J usage is TRBJ2-2; D possibly corresponds to TRBD1 (6 bases). V lost 2 bases and J lost 5, with 13 bases in between. CDR1 SGHKS and CDR2 YYEKEE come from the germline V gene (reference sequence). The CDR3 is 15 amino acids. The CDR3 DNA sequence: TGTGCCAGCAGCTTCTCACAGGGTTGGACCGGGGAGCTGTTTTTT. As protein: CASSFSQGWTGELFF.

CDR3 amino acids: CASSPGQGGVFEKLFF. CDR3 coding DNA: TGCGCCAGCAGCCCCGGACAGGGTGGTGTTTTTGAAAAACTGTTTTTT. The J gene is TRBJ1-4, the V gene TRBV5-1; 8 positions agree with TRBD1. The junction had 12 bases not matched to a gene; V was cut back by 4 bases and J by 7 bases. This CDR3 is 16 amino acids long. The germline V gene has CDR1 SGHRS and CDR2 YFSETQ.

The V and J genes are TRBV11-2 and TRBJ2-7; 9 bases match TRBD2. The V segment lost 4 bases and the J segment 4 bases; nucleotides outside the gene matches: 14. Looked up from germline, CDR1 is SGHAT and CDR2 is FQNNGV. The CDR3 runs to 17 residues. The CDR3 nucleotides read TGTGCCAGCAGCTCCCTATCTAGCGGGAAAACAGGGTACGAGCAGTACTTC. Residues: CASSSLSSGKTGYEQYF.

The V gene is TRBV28, the J gene TRBJ2-5; the D gene is possibly TRBD1 (7 bases). The CDR3 has 14 residues. Germline V gene lookup returns CDR1 MDHEN and CDR2 SYDVKM. V lost 8 bases and J 11 bases, leaving 24 bases between the germline ends. The CDR3 nucleotides read TGTGCCAGCTCGAGCCGACAGGGAGGAAGAGAGCAGTACTTC. Its protein is CASSSRQGGREQYF.

J is TRBJ2-7 and V is TRBV5-1, with D maybe TRBD2 (5 bases). This CDR3 is 15 amino acids long. Germline V CDR1 and CDR2: SGHRS, YFSETQ. Trimming pared 3 bases from V and 3 bases from J, leaving 16 bases between. The DNA of the CDR3 is TGCGCCAGCAGCTGGGGTGTGGTGGGGAGCTACGAGCAGTACTTC. This gives the protein CASSWGVVGSYEQYF.

This chain connects TRBV5-1 to TRBJ2-3, with 7 bases identical to TRBD1. This CDR3 is 15 amino acids long. Germline V gives CDR1 SGHRS, CDR2 YFSETQ. V trimming: 0 bases; J trimming: 0 bases; junction bases outside the gene matches: 1. Written as DNA, the CDR3 is TGCGCCAGCAGCTTGGTGACAGGGAGCACAGATACGCAGTATTTT. This sequence encodes CASSLVTGSTDTQYF.

This chain links TRBV6-1 with TRBJ2-7, with D perhaps matching TRBD1 (6 bases). The CDR3 runs to 15 residues. Trimming cost V 6 bases and J 1 base, with 16 bases left between them. The germline V gene has CDR1 MNHNS and CDR2 SASEGT. For the CDR3, the DNA is TGTGCCAGCAGCCTCGAGGGGGACCCGTCCTACGAGCAGTACTTC. Protein product: CASSLEGDPSYEQYF.

The V gene is TRBV7-2, the J gene TRBJ2-2, with 7 bases lining up with TRBD2. Germline values: CDR1 SGHTA, CDR2 FQGNSA. The CDR3 covers 17 residues. J gave up 7 bases and V 5 bases, and 16 bases lay outside the gene matches. The CDR3 spells CASSKTPVSGIHGELFF. CDR3 in DNA: TGTGCCAGCAGCAAAACTCCCGTCAGCGGGATCCACGGGGAGCTGTTTTTT.

The V and J genes are TRBV5-6 and TRBJ2-7, with D maybe TRBD2 (6 bases). CDR3 length equals 14 residues. Trimming left V 1 base short and J 3 bases short, with 11 bases between. Germline V lookup: CDR1 SGHDT, CDR2 YYEEEE. The CDR3 reads CASSLWGEDYEQYF. The CDR3 coding sequence is TGTGCCAGCAGCTTGTGGGGGGAGGACTACGAGCAGTACTTC. The whole variable domain, filled in from reference TRBV5-6 and TRBJ2-7, reads DAGVTQSPTHLIKTRGQQVTLRCSPKSGHDTVSWYQQALGQGPQFIFQYYEEEERQRGNFPDRFSGHQFPNYSSELNVNALLLGDSALYLCASSLWGEDYEQYFGPGTRLTVT.

Concerning this clone itself: This sample also contains other DNA sequences that code for the same CDR3. This rearrangement joins TRBV28 to TRBJ1-5; D might be TRBD1 (5 bases). V was clipped by 4 bases and J by 2 bases, with 12 bases between them. Germline V gene lookup returns CDR1 MDHEN and CDR2 SYDVKM. The CDR3 spans 15 residues. DNA for the CDR3: TGTGCCAGCAGTTCAGGGACCCGGGGCAATCAGCCCCAGCATTTT. It codes for CASSSGTRGNQPQHF.

The chain uses TRBV12-1 and TRBJ2-1; TRBD2 was called by the table and not checked on the DNA. TRBV12-1 is annotated as a pseudogene. The CDR3 loop spans 16 amino acids. Here the CDR3 DNA reads TGTGCCAGCAGCTTTAATGGGGGGATGAACTACAATGAGCAGTTCTTC. It translates to CASSFNGGMNYNEQFF.

This chain uses TRBV7-8 with TRBJ1-2, with no clear D. Germline values: CDR1 SGHVS, CDR2 FQNEAQ. V shed 3 bases and J shed 1 base, with 3 bases lying between them. The CDR3 extends over 12 amino acids. The CDR3 DNA sequence: TGTGCCAGCAGCTTCAGTAACTATGGCTACACCTTC. It specifies CASSFSNYGYTF.

The chain carries TRBV7-2 and TRBJ1-5, with D tentatively TRBD1 (6 bases). Trimming cost V 0 bases and J 4 bases, with 13 bases left between them. This CDR3 contains 16 residues. Germline V CDR1 and CDR2: SGHTA, FQGNSA. The CDR3 region is CASSLAQGRVNQPQHF. DNA for the CDR3: TGTGCCAGCAGCTTAGCCCAGGGGAGGGTAAATCAGCCCCAGCATTTT.

This chain links TRBV7-2 with TRBJ2-4; 7 bases agree with TRBD2. CDR1 is SGHTA, CDR2 FQGNSA, per germline. The CDR3 has 17 amino acids. V shed 5 bases, J shed 5 bases, and the junction held 15 bases outside the gene matches. CDR3 sequence (DNA): TGTGCCAGCAGCCCCCCTCGGGTAGCGGGTATCCAAAACATTCAGTACTTC. Its translation is CASSPPRVAGIQNIQYF.